This T cell receptor beta chain was observed in a study of OX40 agonist ivuxolimab in advanced cancers. As concerns this clone: The target antigen is unknown.

The CDR3 is made up of 14 amino acids. The germline CDR1 and CDR2 sequences are SGHRS and YFSETQ. The ends were cut back, 4 bases at V and 0 bases at J, with 11 bases in the middle. Some clones are missing from TCRdb's copy, which holds only in-frame ones; the method was immunoSEQ multiplex PCR. The profile shows tens of thousands of clones, more than 70% of them singletons. Study conclusions and caveats: At doses 0.1 to 3.0 mg/kg, CD4+ and CD8+ clones expanded. What antigens the expanded peripheral T cells recognized was never established. On average, CD8+ T cells had more expanded clones than CD4+.

This clonotype originated in an adult with an advanced solid tumor such as melanoma, head and neck, liver or kidney cancer. Source: CD4+ or CD8+ T cells sorted from blood, taken in a trial of the OX40 agonist ivuxolimab. This chain joins TRBV5-1 and TRBJ2-7, with D perhaps TRBD1 (6 bases). The CDR3 is CASSTGTPSYEQYF. The CDR3 coding sequence is TGCGCCAGCAGCACGGGGACACCCTCCTACGAGCAGTACTTC.